The present TCR beta chain was sequenced within a study of blood T cells in healthy people across ages. Study results and limitations: Diversity was higher, and naive CD4+ cells more numerous, in long-lived donors than in aged donors. In these data, TCR beta diversity tracked strongly with naive T cell percentage.

With regard to this clonotype: Its matching antigen is unknown.

Alongside a J-beta primer mix, a sample-barcoded 5' primer served in a second PCR lasting roughly 7 to 12 cycles. From the 5' RACE reads, TCRdb called clonotypes with MiXCR, one entry per CDR3 protein. The sample has 1,800,000 or so distinct CDR3 sequences; about two fifths are singletons. CDR1 and CDR2 from the germline V gene are SGHTA and FQGNSA. V shed 5 bases, J shed 5 bases, and the junction held 6 bases outside the gene matches. This CDR3 comprises 14 residues. This clonotype was obtained from a human donor in good health. V and J are TRBV7-2 and TRBJ2-1; 7 positions agree with TRBD1. Material for sequencing was blood. The CDR3 DNA follows: TGTGCCAGCAGCAACACGACAGGGAACAATGAGCAGTTCTTC. It encodes CASSNTTGNNEQFF.